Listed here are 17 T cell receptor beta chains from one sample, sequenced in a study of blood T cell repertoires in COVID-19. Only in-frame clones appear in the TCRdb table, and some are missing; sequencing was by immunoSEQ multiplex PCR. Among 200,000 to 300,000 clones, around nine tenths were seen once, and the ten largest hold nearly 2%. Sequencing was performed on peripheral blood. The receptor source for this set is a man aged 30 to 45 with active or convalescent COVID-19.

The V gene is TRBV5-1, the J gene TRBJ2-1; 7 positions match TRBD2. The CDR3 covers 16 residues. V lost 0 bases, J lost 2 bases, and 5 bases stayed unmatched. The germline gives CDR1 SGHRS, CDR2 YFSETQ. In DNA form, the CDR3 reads TGCGCCAGCAGCTTGGCCGGGGGGACCGCCTACAATGAGCAGTTCTTC. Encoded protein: CASSLAGGTAYNEQFF.

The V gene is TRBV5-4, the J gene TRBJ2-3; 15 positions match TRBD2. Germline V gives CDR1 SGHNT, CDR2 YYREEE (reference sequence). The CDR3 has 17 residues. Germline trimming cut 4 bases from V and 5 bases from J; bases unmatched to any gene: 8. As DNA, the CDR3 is TGTGCCAGCAGCCCCTGGACTAGCGGGGGGGAGAAAGATACGCAGTATTTT. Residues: CASSPWTSGGEKDTQYF. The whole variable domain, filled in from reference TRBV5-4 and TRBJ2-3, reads ETGVTQSPTHLIKTRGQQVTLRCSSQSGHNTVSWYQQALGQGPQFIFQYYREEENGRGNFPPRFSGLQFPNYSSELNVNALELDDSALYLCASSPWTSGGEKDTQYFGPGTRLTVL.

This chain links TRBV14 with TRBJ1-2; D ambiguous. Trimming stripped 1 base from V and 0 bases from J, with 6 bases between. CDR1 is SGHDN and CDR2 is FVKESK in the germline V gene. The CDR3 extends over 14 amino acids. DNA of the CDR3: TGTGCCAGCAGCCAAGTACGAGCTAACTATGGCTACACCTTC. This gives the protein CASSQVRANYGYTF.

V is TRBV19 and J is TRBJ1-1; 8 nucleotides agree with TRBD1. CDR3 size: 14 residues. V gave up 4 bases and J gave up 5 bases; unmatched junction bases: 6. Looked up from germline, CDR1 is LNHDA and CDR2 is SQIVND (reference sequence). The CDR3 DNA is TGTGCCAGTAGTAGTACAGGGGGTATAACTGAAGCTTTCTTT. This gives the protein CASSSTGGITEAFF.

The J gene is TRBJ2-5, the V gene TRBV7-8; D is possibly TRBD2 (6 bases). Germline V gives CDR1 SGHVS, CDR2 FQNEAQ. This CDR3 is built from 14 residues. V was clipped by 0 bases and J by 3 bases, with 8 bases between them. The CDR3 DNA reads TGTGCCAGCAGCTTAGCGGCTAGCGAAGAGACCCAGTACTTC. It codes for CASSLAASEETQYF.

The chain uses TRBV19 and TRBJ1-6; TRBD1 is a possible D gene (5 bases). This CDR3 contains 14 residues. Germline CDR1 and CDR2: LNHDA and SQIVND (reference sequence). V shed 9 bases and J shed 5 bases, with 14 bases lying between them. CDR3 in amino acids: CASSQGTHNSPLHF. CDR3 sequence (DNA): TGTGCCAGCAGCCAGGGAACTCATAATTCACCCCTCCACTTT. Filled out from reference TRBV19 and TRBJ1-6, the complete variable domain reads DGGITQSPKYLFRKEGQNVTLSCEQNLNHDAMYWYRQDPGQGLRLIYYSQIVNDFQKGDIAEGYSVSREKKESFPLTVTSAQKNPTAFYLCASSQGTHNSPLHFGNGTRLTVT.

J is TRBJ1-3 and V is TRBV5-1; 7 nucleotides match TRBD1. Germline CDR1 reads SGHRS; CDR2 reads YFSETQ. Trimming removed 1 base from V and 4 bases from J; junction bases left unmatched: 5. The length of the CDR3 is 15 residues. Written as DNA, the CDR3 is TGCGCCAGCAGCTTGAACAGGGGAGACGGAAACACCATATATTTT. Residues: CASSLNRGDGNTIYF.

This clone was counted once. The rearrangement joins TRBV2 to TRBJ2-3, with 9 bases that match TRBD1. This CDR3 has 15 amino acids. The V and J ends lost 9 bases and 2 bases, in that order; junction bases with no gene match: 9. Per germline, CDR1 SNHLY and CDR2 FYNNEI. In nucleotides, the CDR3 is TGTGCCAGTAAACCGGACAGGGGCACCACAGATACGCAGTATTTT. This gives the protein CASKPDRGTTDTQYF.

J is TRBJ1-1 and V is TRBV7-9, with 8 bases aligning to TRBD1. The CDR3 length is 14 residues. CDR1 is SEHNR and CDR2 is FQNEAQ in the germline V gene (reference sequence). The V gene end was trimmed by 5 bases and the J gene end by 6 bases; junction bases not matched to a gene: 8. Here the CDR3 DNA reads TGTGCCAGCAGCCAGAGAGGGACAGGCCCTGAAGCTTTCTTT. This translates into CASSQRGTGPEAFF.

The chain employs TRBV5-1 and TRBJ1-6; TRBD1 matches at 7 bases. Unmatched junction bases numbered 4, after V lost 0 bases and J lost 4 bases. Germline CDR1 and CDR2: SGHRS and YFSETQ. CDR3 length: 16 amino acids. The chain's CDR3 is CASSLAEQGYNSPLHF. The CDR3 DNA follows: TGCGCCAGCAGCTTGGCGGAACAGGGGTATAATTCACCCCTCCACTTT.

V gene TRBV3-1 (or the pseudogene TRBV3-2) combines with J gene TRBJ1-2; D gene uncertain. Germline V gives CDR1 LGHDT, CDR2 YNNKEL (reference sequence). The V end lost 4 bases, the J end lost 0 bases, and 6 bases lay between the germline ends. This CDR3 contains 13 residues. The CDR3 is CASSLQTNYGYTF. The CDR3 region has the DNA TGTGCCAGCAGCCTTCAGACTAACTATGGCTACACCTTC.

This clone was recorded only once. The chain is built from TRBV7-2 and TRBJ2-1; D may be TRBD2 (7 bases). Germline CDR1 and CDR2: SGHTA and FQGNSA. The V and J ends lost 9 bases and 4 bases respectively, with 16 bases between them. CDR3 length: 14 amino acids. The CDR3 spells CASGLGGLYNEQFF. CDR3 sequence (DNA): TGTGCCAGTGGCCTGGGGGGGCTATACAATGAGCAGTTCTTC.

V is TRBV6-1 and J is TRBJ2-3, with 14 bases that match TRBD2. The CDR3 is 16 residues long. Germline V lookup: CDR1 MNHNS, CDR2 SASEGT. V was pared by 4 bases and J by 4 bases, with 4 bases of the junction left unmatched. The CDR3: CASSVTSGGEADTQYF. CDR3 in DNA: TGTGCCAGCAGTGTGACTAGCGGGGGGGAGGCAGATACGCAGTATTTT.

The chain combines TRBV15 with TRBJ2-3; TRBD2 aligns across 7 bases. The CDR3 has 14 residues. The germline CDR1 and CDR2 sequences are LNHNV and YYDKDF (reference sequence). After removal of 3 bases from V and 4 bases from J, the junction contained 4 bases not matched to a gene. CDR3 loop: CATSSGGNADTQYF. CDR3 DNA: TGTGCCACCAGCAGCGGGGGGAACGCAGATACGCAGTATTTT. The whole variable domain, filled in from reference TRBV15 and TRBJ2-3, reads DAMVIQNPRYQVTQFGKPVTLSCSQTLNHNVMYWYQQKSSQAPKLLFHYYDKDFNNEADTPDNFQSRRPNTSFCFLDIRSPGLGDTAMYLCATSSGGNADTQYFGPGTRLTVL.

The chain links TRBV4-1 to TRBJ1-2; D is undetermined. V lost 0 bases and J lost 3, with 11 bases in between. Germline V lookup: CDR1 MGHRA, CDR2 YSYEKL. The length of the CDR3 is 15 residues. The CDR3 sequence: CASSQDVIQDYGYTF. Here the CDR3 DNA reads TGCGCCAGCAGCCAAGATGTCATCCAGGACTATGGCTACACCTTC.

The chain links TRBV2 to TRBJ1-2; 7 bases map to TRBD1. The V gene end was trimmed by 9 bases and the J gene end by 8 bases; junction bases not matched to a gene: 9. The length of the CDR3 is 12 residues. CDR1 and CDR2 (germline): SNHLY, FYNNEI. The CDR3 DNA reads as TGTGCCAGAGCAGCGGCAGGGGGAGGCTACACCTTC. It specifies CARAAAGGGYTF.

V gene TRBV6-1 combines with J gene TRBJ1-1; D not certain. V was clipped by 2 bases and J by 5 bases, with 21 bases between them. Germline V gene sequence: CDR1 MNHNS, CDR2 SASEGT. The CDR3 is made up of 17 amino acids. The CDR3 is CASSEPLGGERLTEAFF. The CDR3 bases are TGTGCCAGCAGTGAACCCCTAGGTGGGGAGAGGTTGACTGAAGCTTTCTTT.